Sequencing of this T cell receptor (beta chain) was carried out in a study of T cells after yellow fever vaccination. Study summary: Fractions of limited cellularity were prepared by means of SMART-Seq v4 Ultra Low Input.

On this clonotype: Its antigen is not identified.

Overall study findings and caveats: Weaker, the secondary response peaked sooner, at day 5 versus 15. Researchers noted that a small share of clonotypes showed up in both CD4 and CD8 compartments.

Template switching with 5'RACE generated the TCR cDNA and added a universal primer site and UMIs. TCRdb independently ran MiXCR on the 5' RACE reads; one entry per CDR3 protein. The table records some 250,000 distinct CDR3 sequences, roughly 3.7% of them present only once. The receptor's source is a man aged 18 to 30 who received the YFV17D yellow fever vaccine. The sample here was PBMCs, taken 15 days after the yellow fever booster vaccination.

CDR3 bases: TGCGCCAGCAGTGAACTGACTAGCGGGGGAAATACGCAGTATTTT. As protein: CASSELTSGGNTQYF. The rearrangement joins TRBV10-1 to TRBJ2-3, with 12 bases fitting TRBD2. The CDR3 is 15 residues long. Unmatched junction bases numbered 5, after V lost 3 bases and J lost 7 bases. Germline CDR1 reads WNHNN; CDR2 reads SYGVQD (reference sequence).